The 11 T cell receptor beta chains below come from one sample, sequenced in a study of technical replicates of blood from four donors. Some clones are missing from TCRdb's copy, which holds only in-frame ones; the method was immunoSEQ multiplex PCR. Of some 94,000 clones in the sample, 95% to 97% were seen once. The sample taken for sequencing was T cells isolated from PBMCs. These receptors all stem from a human donor in good health.

CDR3 residues: CASSLGAGSPKDTQYF. In nucleotides, the CDR3 is TGCGCCAGCAGTCTAGGGGCAGGCTCTCCCAAAGATACGCAGTATTTT. The V and J genes are TRBV10-1 and TRBJ2-3; possible D gene TRBD1, 5 bases. The CDR3 totals 16 residues. Trimming pared 5 bases from V and 5 bases from J, leaving 20 bases between. Germline values: CDR1 WNHNN, CDR2 SYGVQD (reference sequence).

The chain couples TRBV18 to TRBJ2-7, with 10 bases matching TRBD1. The V gene end was trimmed by 5 bases and the J gene end by 3 bases; junction bases not matched to a gene: 13. From germline, CDR1 is KGHSH and CDR2 LQKENI. CDR3 size: 17 residues. Here the CDR3 DNA reads TGTGCCAGCTCAAGACAGGGGGCGATCATGGACGGCTACGAGCAGTACTTC. Residues: CASSRQGAIMDGYEQYF.

The gene calls are TRBV15 and TRBJ2-7; maybe TRBD2 (6 bases). Deletions cut 0 bases from V and 7 bases from J, with 10 bases between. The V gene's germline CDR1 is LNHNV and CDR2 YYDKDF (reference sequence). This CDR3 spans 13 amino acids. CDR3 region: CATSRDPAGEQYF. The CDR3 bases are TGTGCCACCAGCAGAGATCCGGCGGGAGAGCAGTACTTC. Full variable domain (outside the CDR3, taken from reference TRBV15 and TRBJ2-7): DAMVIQNPRYQVTQFGKPVTLSCSQTLNHNVMYWYQQKSSQAPKLLFHYYDKDFNNEADTPDNFQSRRPNTSFCFLDIRSPGLGDTAMYLCATSRDPAGEQYFGPGTRLTVT.

This chain joins TRBV7-9 and TRBJ2-7; TRBD2 is a possible D gene (6 bases). The germline V gene encodes CDR1 SEHNR and CDR2 FQNEAQ (reference sequence). The CDR3 consists of 13 residues. Trimming cost V 5 bases and J 3 bases, with 11 bases left between them. The CDR3 protein is CASSPDSGYEQYF. CDR3 sequence (DNA): TGTGCCAGCAGCCCCGATAGCGGCTACGAGCAGTACTTC.

The chain recombines TRBV9 with TRBJ2-1; 7 bases line up with TRBD2. Germline CDR1 and CDR2: SGDLS and YYNGEE. The CDR3 has 16 amino acids. The J segment lost 8 bases and the V segment lost 1 base, leaving 12 bases of the junction unmatched. CDR3 sequence reads: CASSVTGGSTIDEQFF. CDR3 DNA sequence: TGTGCCAGCAGCGTAACTGGCGGGAGTACCATCGATGAGCAGTTCTTC.

The chain carries TRBV19 and TRBJ2-7, with 8 bases aligning to TRBD1. The germline gives CDR1 LNHDA, CDR2 SQIVND (reference sequence). After removal of 0 bases from V and 4 bases from J, the junction contained 5 bases not matched to a gene. The CDR3 totals 15 residues. CDR3 region: CASSIDGQGEYEQYF. DNA for the CDR3: TGTGCCAGTAGTATAGATGGACAGGGAGAATACGAGCAGTACTTC.

V usage is TRBV6-4 and J usage is TRBJ2-1; D might be TRBD2 (5 bases). Germline V CDR1 and CDR2: MRHNA, SNTAGT. The CDR3 contains 13 residues. V was trimmed by 4 bases and J by 5 bases, leaving 9 bases between them. CDR3 amino acids: CASSAVAHNEQFF. As DNA, the CDR3 is TGTGCCAGCAGTGCGGTAGCGCACAATGAGCAGTTCTTC.

The genes are TRBV14 and TRBJ2-3; D might be TRBD2 (5 bases). The CDR3 is made up of 15 amino acids. The V and J ends lost 0 bases and 7 bases respectively, with 14 bases between them. CDR1 SGHDN and CDR2 FVKESK come from the germline V gene. CDR3 coding DNA: TGTGCCAGCAGCCAAGAATTGGGGAGACGGAATACGCAGTATTTT. It codes for CASSQELGRRNTQYF.

V usage is TRBV27 and J usage is TRBJ2-1; TRBD2 matches 12 bases. Per the germline V gene, CDR1 is MNHEY and CDR2 is SMNVEV (reference sequence). V lost 5 bases, J lost 7 bases, and 9 bases stayed unmatched. The CDR3 extends over 16 amino acids. CDR3 amino acids: CASSRSTSGRSNEQFF. The CDR3 bases are TGTGCCAGCAGTAGGTCAACTAGCGGGAGGAGTAATGAGCAGTTCTTC.

The J gene is TRBJ2-3, the V gene TRBV7-8; TRBD2 is a possible D gene (5 bases). The CDR3 runs to 13 residues. V was pared by 2 bases and J by 5 bases, with 8 bases between. CDR1 is SGHVS and CDR2 is FQNEAQ in the germline V gene. CDR3 sequence (DNA): TGTGCCAGCAGCTTACACGGGGAAGATACGCAGTATTTT. It codes for CASSLHGEDTQYF.

The chain uses TRBV10-3 and TRBJ2-1; 12 positions agree with TRBD2. The CDR3 covers 14 residues. Trimming removed 6 bases from V and 7 bases from J; junction bases left unmatched: 4. Germline CDR1 is ENHRY and CDR2 is SYGVKD. The CDR3 here is CAISTLAGGNEQFF. In nucleotides, the CDR3 is TGTGCCATCAGCACACTAGCGGGAGGTAATGAGCAGTTCTTC.